The TCR beta chain under discussion was sequenced for a study of cytomegalovirus exposure and HLA in healthy donors. Findings and limits, study-wide: A later analysis associated under 20,000 TCR beta sequences with HLA alleles at a 0.05 false discovery rate.

The PCR contained 60 Vbeta and 13 Jbeta primers. Assay: immunoSEQ multiplex PCR; the TCRdb copy retains only in-frame clones and omits some. This sample has around 210,000 clones, with around 77% found just once. The CDR3 is 15 amino acids. Trimming removed 3 bases from V and 1 base from J, with 12 bases in between. In germline, CDR1 is SGHDN, CDR2 FVKESK. Donors sampled were nominally healthy, though unrecorded immune exposures were likely. Of note for this clone: Its specificity is not known.

The source material was PBMCs. The chain has TRBV14 and TRBJ1-1; D ambiguous. The sequence was collected from a woman in her 30s in good health and CMV-seronegative. In DNA form, the CDR3 reads TGTGCCAGCAGCCACCTATCGGGGTGGAACACTGAAGCTTTCTTT. Translation: CASSHLSGWNTEAFF.